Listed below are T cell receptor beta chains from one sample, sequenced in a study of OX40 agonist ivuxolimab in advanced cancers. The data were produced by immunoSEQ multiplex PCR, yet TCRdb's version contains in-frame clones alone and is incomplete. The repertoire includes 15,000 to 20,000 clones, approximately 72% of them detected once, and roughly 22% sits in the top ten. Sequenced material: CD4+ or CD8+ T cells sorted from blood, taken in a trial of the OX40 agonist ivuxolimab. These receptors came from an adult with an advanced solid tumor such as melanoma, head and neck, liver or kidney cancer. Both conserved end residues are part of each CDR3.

CASSQFLTGNYGYTF	TRBV14	TRBJ1-2
CASSPGLAGAGELFF	TRBV11-2	TRBJ2-2
CASSLAGYHTEAFF	TRBV5-8	TRBJ1-1
CASSFGTGELFF	TRBV7-8	TRBJ2-2
CAWSTGFDEQFF	TRBV30	TRBJ2-1
CASSVVGGTDTQYF	TRBV9	TRBJ2-3
CASSPGVGGNTEAFF	TRBV5-4	TRBJ1-1
CASSSVGVQPQHF	TRBV5-6	TRBJ1-5
CASNPGGTEAFF	TRBV28	TRBJ1-1
CVSSIGTALSPLHF	TRBV19	TRBJ1-6
CASSQVGQFYGYTF	TRBV4-1	TRBJ1-2
CASSLASRGDQPQHF	TRBV7-2	TRBJ1-5
CASSVAGGPDTQYF	TRBV9	TRBJ2-3
CASSLVQEGGGGYTF	TRBV18	TRBJ1-2
CASIPPDSYEQYF	TRBV6-1	TRBJ2-7
CASSQERQARGNTEAFF	TRBV4-1	TRBJ1-1
CASSFGFLQGVRADTQYF	TRBV7-2	TRBJ2-3
CASSLATAFASTDTQYF	TRBV11-2	TRBJ2-3
CASAEYSNQPQHF	TRBV2	TRBJ1-5
CSASDSYGYTF	TRBV29-1	TRBJ1-2
CASSVEGQGKNSEFF	TRBV9	TRBJ2-1
CASSVGGSGGPTYEQYF	TRBV9	TRBJ2-7
CASSQDGANTEAFF	TRBV7-3	TRBJ1-1
CASSGGQETQYF	TRBV7-3	TRBJ2-5
CASSQMYGAGQPQHF	TRBV4-3	TRBJ1-5
CATRTGGYGYTF	TRBV27	TRBJ1-2
CASSLPETQYF	TRBV5-5	TRBJ2-5
CASSLFQGRETQYF	TRBV5-1	TRBJ2-5
CASIAGPSTDTQYF	TRBV6-6	TRBJ2-3
CASSVGTGSYNEQFF	TRBV9	TRBJ2-1
CASSHGSGGAETQYF	TRBV11-3	TRBJ2-5
CASSPSSGTRDTDTQYF	TRBV9	TRBJ2-3
CASSLQFGRGRTGELFF	TRBV11-2	TRBJ2-2
CASSIFGGEPYNEQFF	TRBV19	TRBJ2-1
CASRAGTSGGIISYNEQFF	TRBV2	TRBJ2-1
CASSGDGYEQYF	TRBV7-9	TRBJ2-7
CSVEQGFYGYTF	TRBV29-1	TRBJ1-2
CAIQQGNEQFF	TRBV7-2	TRBJ2-1
CASSESSSGNTIYF	TRBV6-5	TRBJ1-3
CASSLGPPGRGGIQYF	TRBV7-6	TRBJ2-4
CATHKRDRGPFIAGELFF	TRBV15	TRBJ2-2
CASSVDTGFYNEQFF	TRBV9	TRBJ2-1
CASSPLTSGGEQFF	TRBV9	TRBJ2-1
CAASGGRSNEQFF	TRBV10-3	TRBJ2-1
CASSVAVGAYGYTF	TRBV9	TRBJ1-2
CASSLGDRGHPYEQYF	TRBV7-9	TRBJ2-7
CASSFYRAESPTDTQYF	TRBV5-4	TRBJ2-3